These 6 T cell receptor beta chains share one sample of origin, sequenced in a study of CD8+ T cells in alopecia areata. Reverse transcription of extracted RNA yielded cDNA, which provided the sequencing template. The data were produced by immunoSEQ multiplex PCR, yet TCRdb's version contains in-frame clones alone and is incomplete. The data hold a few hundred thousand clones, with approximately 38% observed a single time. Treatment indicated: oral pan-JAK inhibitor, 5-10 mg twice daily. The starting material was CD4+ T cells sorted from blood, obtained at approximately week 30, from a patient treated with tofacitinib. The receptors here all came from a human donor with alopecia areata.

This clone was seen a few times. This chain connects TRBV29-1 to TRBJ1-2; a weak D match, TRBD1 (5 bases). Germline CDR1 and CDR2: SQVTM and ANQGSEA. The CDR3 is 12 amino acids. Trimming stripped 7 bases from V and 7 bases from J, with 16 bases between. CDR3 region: CSAAVGGFGYTF. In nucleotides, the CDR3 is TGCAGCGCCGCCGTGGGGGGGTTTGGCTACACCTTC.

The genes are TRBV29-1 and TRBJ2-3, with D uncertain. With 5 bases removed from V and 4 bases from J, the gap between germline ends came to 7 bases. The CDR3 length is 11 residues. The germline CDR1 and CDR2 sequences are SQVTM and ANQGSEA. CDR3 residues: CSVLHADTQYF. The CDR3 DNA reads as TGCAGCGTTCTCCATGCAGATACGCAGTATTTT.

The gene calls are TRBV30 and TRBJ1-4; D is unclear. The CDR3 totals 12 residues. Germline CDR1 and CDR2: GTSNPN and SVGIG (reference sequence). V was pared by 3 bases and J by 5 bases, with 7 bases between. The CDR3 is CAWRWRNEKLFF. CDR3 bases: TGTGCCTGGAGGTGGAGGAATGAAAAACTGTTTTTT.

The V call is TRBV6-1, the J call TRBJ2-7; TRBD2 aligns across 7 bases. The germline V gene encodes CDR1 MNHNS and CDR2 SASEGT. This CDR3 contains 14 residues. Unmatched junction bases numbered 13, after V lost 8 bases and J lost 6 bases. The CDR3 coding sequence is TGTGCCAGCCCCAGGGAGGGCAGGGAGGGCGAGCAGTACTTC. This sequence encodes CASPREGREGEQYF.

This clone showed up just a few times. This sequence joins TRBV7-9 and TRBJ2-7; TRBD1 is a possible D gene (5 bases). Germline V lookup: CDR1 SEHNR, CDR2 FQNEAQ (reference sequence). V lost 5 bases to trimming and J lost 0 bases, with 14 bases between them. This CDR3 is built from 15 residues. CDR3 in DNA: TGTGCCAGCAGCGCACGGACACATTTCTCCTACGAGCAGTACTTC. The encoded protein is CASSARTHFSYEQYF.

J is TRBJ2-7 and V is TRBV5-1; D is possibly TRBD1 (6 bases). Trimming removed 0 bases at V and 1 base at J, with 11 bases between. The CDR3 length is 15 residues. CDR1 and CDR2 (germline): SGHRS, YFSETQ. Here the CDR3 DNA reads TGCGCCAGCAGCTTGGTGCCAGGGGAGTCCTACGAGCAGTACTTC. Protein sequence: CASSLVPGESYEQYF.